This T cell receptor (beta chain) is drawn from a study of blood T cell repertoires in COVID-19. Overall study: Two negative PCRs, clearance, or symptom resolution were required of recovered Cohort 3 donors.

Germline V lookup: CDR1 MNHEY, CDR2 SVGAGI. CDR3 length: 13 residues. V lost 0 bases and J lost 5, with 7 bases in between. In the original analysis: Reference gene primer amplification in the assay estimated nucleated cell counts. The data were produced by immunoSEQ multiplex PCR, yet TCRdb's version contains in-frame clones alone and is incomplete. The DNA was the basis for D and trimming; V, J and clone size are from that table. The table lists 150,000 to 200,000 clones, more than 85% of them singletons. Clinical history reported by participants formed the basis on which cohorts were assigned. Sequencing was done on a sample of PBMCs or T cells enriched from blood (not recorded which). The V call is TRBV6-5, the J call TRBJ2-5; TRBD1 might be the D (6 bases). The sequence was collected from a woman aged 40 to 49 in a cohort exposed to, infected with or recovered from COVID-19 (not recorded which). The CDR3, as DNA: TGTGCCAGCAGTTACTCGGGGGCTGAGACCCAGTACTTC. Protein: CASSYSGAETQYF.